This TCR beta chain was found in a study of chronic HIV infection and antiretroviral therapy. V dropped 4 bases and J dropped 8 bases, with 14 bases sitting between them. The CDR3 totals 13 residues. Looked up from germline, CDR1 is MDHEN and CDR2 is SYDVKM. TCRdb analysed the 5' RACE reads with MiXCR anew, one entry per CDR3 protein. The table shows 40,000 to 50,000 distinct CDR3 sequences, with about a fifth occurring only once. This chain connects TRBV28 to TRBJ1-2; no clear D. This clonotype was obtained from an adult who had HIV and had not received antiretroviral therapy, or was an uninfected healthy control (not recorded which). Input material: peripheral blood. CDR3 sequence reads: CASSYTALPGYTF. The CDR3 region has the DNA TGTGCCAGCAGTTATACAGCTCTGCCCGGCTACACCTTC.